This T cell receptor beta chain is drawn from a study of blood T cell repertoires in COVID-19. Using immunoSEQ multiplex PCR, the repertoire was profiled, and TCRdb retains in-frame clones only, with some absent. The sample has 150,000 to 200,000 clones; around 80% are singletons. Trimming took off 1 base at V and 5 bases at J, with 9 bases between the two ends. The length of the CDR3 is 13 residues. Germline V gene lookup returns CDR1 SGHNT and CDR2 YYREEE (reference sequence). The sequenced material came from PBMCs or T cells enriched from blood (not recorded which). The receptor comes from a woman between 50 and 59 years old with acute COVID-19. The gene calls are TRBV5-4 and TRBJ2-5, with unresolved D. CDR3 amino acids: CASSLQSVETQYF. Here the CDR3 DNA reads TGTGCCAGCAGCTTGCAATCGGTTGAGACCCAGTACTTC.